These T cell receptor beta chains were read from a single sample in a study of response to subunit inactivated influenza vaccine. One entry per CDR3 protein, called by TCRdb with MiXCR from the RT-PCR reads. The sample lists over 650,000 distinct CDR3 sequences, around a sixth occurring once. This specimen was PBMCs from blood, taken around 5 days after vaccination. The receptor set was obtained from a man aged 50 to 59 who received an inactivated influenza vaccine. CDR3s include the opening cysteine and the closing phenylalanine or tryptophan. The D gene is left open where the match is weak. For some rows the clone size is stated as once, few or many, or as a class when expanded; others skip it.

clone_size,d_call,j_call,v_call,cdr3_nt,cdr3_aa
-,TRBD1,TRBJ2-5,TRBV29-1,TGCAGCGTCCAGGACAGGGGTGAGACCCAGTACTTC,CSVQDRGETQYF
few,TRBD1,TRBJ1-5,TRBV25-1,TGTGCCAGCAGTGAGACAGGGGGTAGTCAGCCCCAGCATTTT,CASSETGGSQPQHF
-,-,TRBJ1-3,TRBV9,TGTGCCAGCAGCGGGGCGGACACCATATATTTT,CASSGADTIYF
-,-,TRBJ2-1,TRBV7-8,TGTGCCAGCAGCTTAGCAAGTCTAGCGACCTACAATGAGCAGTTCTTC,CASSLASLATYNEQFF
few,TRBD1,TRBJ2-7,TRBV6-5,TGTGCCAGCAGTTACTCGAAGAGTCTGACAGGGAGATGGTACGAGCAGTACTTC,CASSYSKSLTGRWYEQYF
few,TRBD1,TRBJ1-4,TRBV12-3/TRBV12-4,TGTGCCAGCAGTTTGGGCAGGGGGCGCGGTGAAAAACTGTTTTTT,CASSLGRGRGEKLFF
many,-,TRBJ2-7,TRBV5-1,TGCGCCAGCAGCTTACAAAGCTCCTACGAGCAGTACTTC,CASSLQSSYEQYF
many,TRBD2,TRBJ2-7,TRBV12-3/TRBV12-4,TGTGCCAGCAGTCCCGGGACTATGTACGAGCAGTACTTC,CASSPGTMYEQYF
-,-,TRBJ2-2,TRBV4-3,TGCGCCAGCAGCCAAAGTACCGGAACAACCACCGGGGAGCTGTTTTTT,CASSQSTGTTTGELFF
few,-,TRBJ1-6,TRBV12-3/TRBV12-4,TGTGCCAGCAGACGGGACTCTAATTCACCCCTCCACTTT,CASRRDSNSPLHF
few,-,TRBJ2-1,TRBV20-1,TGCAGTGCTAGCGCTAGCCCAAGCTCCTACAATGAGCAGTTCTTC,CSASASPSSYNEQFF
many,-,TRBJ2-3,TRBV20-1,TGCAGTGCTCCCGGGACACCTAGCACAGATACGCAGTATTTT,CSAPGTPSTDTQYF
once,-,TRBJ2-7,TRBV9,TGTGCCAGCAGCGGTCTAGAGGGACATTCCTCCGAGCAGTACTTC,CASSGLEGHSSEQYF
-,TRBD1,TRBJ1-6,TRBV5-5,TGTGCCAGCAGGTGGGACAGGGTAAATTCACCCCTCCACTTT,CASRWDRVNSPLHF
-,-,TRBJ2-1,TRBV15,TGTGCCACCAGCAGAGATCGGATAGAATGGAGATACAATGAGCAGTTCTTC,CATSRDRIEWRYNEQFF
few,-,TRBJ2-3,TRBV11-2,TGTGCCAGCAGCTTCGGCCGGGCAGATACGCAGTATTTT,CASSFGRADTQYF
-,-,TRBJ1-1,TRBV6-2/TRBV6-3,TGTGCCAGCAGTTCCACCTTGGGCAGGGAGGACACTGAAGCTTTCTTT,CASSSTLGREDTEAFF
few,-,TRBJ2-1,TRBV29-1,TGCAGCGCCCGGGACTCCCTCCCCCAGCAGTTCTTC,CSARDSLPQQFF
-,-,TRBJ2-7,TRBV27,TGTGCCAGCAGTTTATCGTACAGAGCTTACGAGCAGTACTTC,CASSLSYRAYEQYF
-,-,TRBJ2-2,TRBV4-3,TGCGCCAGCAGCCCTAGGGTGGGGAACGGGGAGCTGTTTTTT,CASSPRVGNGELFF
-,TRBD1,TRBJ2-5,TRBV10-3,TGTGCCATCAGTGAGGGACAGGGAAAAGAGACCCAGTACTTC,CAISEGQGKETQYF
many,-,TRBJ2-1,TRBV7-2,TGTGCCAGCAGCTTAGCGGGCTCCCTCTACAATGAGCAGTTCTTC,CASSLAGSLYNEQFF
few,-,TRBJ2-1,TRBV12-3/TRBV12-4,TGTGCCAGCAGTTTGATGGGTGAGGGCTTCTACAATGAGCAGTTCTTC,CASSLMGEGFYNEQFF
-,TRBD1,TRBJ2-5,TRBV7-9,TGTGCCAGCAGCACCTACAGGGGGCGCGGAGAGACCCAGTACTTC,CASSTYRGRGETQYF
few,TRBD1,TRBJ2-7,TRBV5-1,TGCGCCAGCGGACAGGGCTCCGCGATCTCCTACGAGCAGTACTTC,CASGQGSAISYEQYF
few,TRBD2,TRBJ2-1,TRBV20-1,TGCAGTGCTAGGAAAATAGCGGGAGGACTATACAATGAGCAGTTCTTC,CSARKIAGGLYNEQFF
-,-,TRBJ1-2,TRBV3-1,TGTGCCAGCAGCCATAACAGTATAGGCCCCTATGGCTACACCTTC,CASSHNSIGPYGYTF
few,-,TRBJ2-7,TRBV10-3,TGTGCCATCAGAAGGACCGATGGATGGTACGAGCAGTACTTC,CAIRRTDGWYEQYF
few,-,TRBJ2-6,TRBV20-1,TGCAGTTCCCTTCCCTCTGGGGCCAACGTCCTGACTTTC,CSSLPSGANVLTF
many,TRBD1,TRBJ1-5,TRBV20-1,TGCAGTGCTAGTCACAGGGGATTCGTGAGGAATCAGCCCCAGCATTTT,CSASHRGFVRNQPQHF
-,TRBD1,TRBJ2-5,TRBV24-1,TGTGCCACCAGTGATGCTGATGGGACAGGGAGGGAGACCCAGTACTTC,CATSDADGTGRETQYF
few,-,TRBJ2-5,TRBV5-1,TGCGCCAGCAGCTTGGACCTGATCGGAGTTCGAGAGGCCCAGTACTTC,CASSLDLIGVREAQYF
few,-,TRBJ1-1,TRBV10-3,TGTGCCATCAAACGGGAGTTGGGCACTGAAGCTTTCTTT,CAIKRELGTEAFF